This passage covers 27 T cell receptor beta chains from one sample sequenced in a study of breast tumors, draining lymph nodes, adjacent tissues. The lymph nodes were axillary draining lymph nodes from breast cancer patients. TCRdb recomputed calls from the multiplex PCR reads with MiXCR, one row per CDR3 protein. The repertoire holds about 140,000 distinct CDR3 sequences, with about 31% as singletons. Sequenced material: axillary lymph node tissue. Receptors originate from a female donor with breast cancer. Some clones in this sample may be carry-over from other donors' samples.

With regard to this clonotype: Likely a read error: the CDR3 ends without its conserved phenylalanine or tryptophan. It is unclear where the CDR3 begins or ends on the DNA, so no DNA is shown, and the CDR3 is as TCRdb lists it. The V call is TRBV20-1, the J call TRBJ2-3; the table calls TRBD1, which could not be checked here. The V gene's germline CDR1 is DFQATT and CDR2 SNEGSKA (reference sequence). The CDR3 length is 8 residues, termini included. This CDR3 reads CSARAQGI.

In the case of this clonotype: A read error may be the cause here, since a much bigger clone is one base away. This chain connects TRBV20-1 to TRBJ2-1; D may be TRBD1 (6 bases). The CDR3 length is 16 residues. V lost 2 bases to trimming and J lost 4 bases, with 18 bases between them. Germline V lookup: CDR1 DFQATT, CDR2 SNEGSKA (reference sequence). CDR3 region: CSARPNTGRIYNEQFF. CDR3 sequence (DNA): TGCAGTGCTAGACCCAACACAGGGAGAATTTACAATGAGCAGTTCTTC.

This chain connects TRBV29-1 to TRBJ2-3; a possible D gene is TRBD1 (5 bases). The germline V gene encodes CDR1 SQVTM and CDR2 ANQGSEA. The CDR3 loop spans 12 amino acids. Trimming shortened V by 8 bases and J by 4 bases, and 13 bases separated the two germline ends. CDR3 coding DNA: TGCAGCTTGGGGTGGGGCGCAGATACGCAGTATTTT. Translated: CSLGWGADTQYF.

This clonotype was recorded at least ten times. V and J are TRBV5-5 and TRBJ1-4, with TRBD1 matching 8 bases. The CDR3 length is 15 residues. Germline assignment: CDR1 SGHKS and CDR2 YYEKEE (reference sequence). The trim removed 4 bases at V and 6 bases at J, leaving 8 bases unmatched. CDR3 nucleotide sequence: TGTGCCAGCAGCCGTATGGGACAGGATGATGAAAAACTGTTTTTT. Protein: CASSRMGQDDEKLFF.

This clonotype was counted at least ten times. The chain joins TRBV6-1 to TRBJ1-4; no clear D gene. CDR1 and CDR2 from the germline V gene are MNHNS and SASEGT. V lost 4 bases and J 7 bases, leaving 13 bases between the germline ends. There are 14 residues in the CDR3. The CDR3: CASSVAQSLEKLFF. CDR3 nucleotide sequence: TGTGCCAGCAGTGTCGCACAGTCCCTTGAAAAACTGTTTTTT.

This clonotype was detected many times. The V gene is TRBV19, the J gene TRBJ2-5; D is unclear. The CDR3 extends over 14 amino acids. The V end lost 5 bases, the J end lost 2 bases, and 12 bases lay between the germline ends. CDR1 is LNHDA, CDR2 SQIVND, per germline (reference sequence). CDR3 nucleotide sequence: TGTGCCAGTAGTCTCACGTGGGGACAAGAGACCCAGTACTTC. It translates to CASSLTWGQETQYF.

Of note for this clonotype: Its ends do not fully match the called genes, so a read error is possible. This sequence joins TRBV20-1 and TRBJ2-1; 10 bases are a match to TRBD2. The CDR3 has 14 amino acids. Germline CDR1 DFQATT, CDR2 SNEGSKA (reference sequence). Here the CDR3 reads CSAPAGGSYTEQLF. The CDR3 nucleotides read TGCAGTGCCCCAGCGGGGGGGTCCTACACTGAGCAGCTCTTC.

The chain is built from TRBV7-2 and TRBJ1-6; TRBD1 matches 10 bases. This CDR3 is 16 amino acids long. Germline V gene data show CDR1 as SGHTA and CDR2 as FQGNSA. V was pared by 0 bases and J by 8 bases, with 4 bases of the junction left unmatched. The CDR3, as DNA: TGTGCCAGCAGCTTAGCGCATGGGACAGGGGATTCACCCCTCCACTTT. Translating it yields CASSLAHGTGDSPLHF.

This clonotype was observed many times. The V and J genes are TRBV2 and TRBJ2-3; D is possibly TRBD1 (6 bases). The CDR3 length is 14 residues. Trimming pared 7 bases from V and 2 bases from J, leaving 13 bases between. Germline CDR1 is SNHLY and CDR2 is FYNNEI. The CDR3 here is CASTERDITDTQYF. The CDR3 DNA reads as TGTGCCAGCACCGAAAGGGACATCACAGATACGCAGTATTTT. Supplemented by reference TRBV2 and TRBJ2-3, the full variable domain reads EPEVTQTPSHQVTQMGQEVILRCVPISNHLYFYWYRQILGQKVEFLVSFYNNEISEKSEIFDDQFSVERPDGSNFTLKIRSTKLEDSAMYFCASTERDITDTQYFGPGTRLTVL.

This clonotype was detected a few times. This chain uses TRBV12-3 or TRBV12-4 with TRBJ1-5; tentatively, D is TRBD1 (5 bases). The length of the CDR3 is 19 residues. V dropped 3 bases and J dropped 6 bases, with 27 bases sitting between them. The CDR3 DNA sequence: TGTGCCAGCAGTTTCACCGCGGGAGCGAGGGGCCCCGGGGGTCAGCCCCAGCATTTT. It yields the protein CASSFTAGARGPGGQPQHF.

There are a few counts of this clonotype. This chain joins TRBV10-3 and TRBJ1-1, with a possible D match to TRBD1 (6 bases). V was shortened by 6 bases and J by 3 bases, with 14 bases between the two germline ends. Per germline, CDR1 ENHRY and CDR2 SYGVKD. The CDR3 loop spans 14 amino acids. The CDR3 DNA reads as TGTGCCATCAGGGGGGCCGGTGGGGACACTGAAGCTTTCTTT. Amino acid sequence: CAIRGAGGDTEAFF.

This clonotype was detected many times. V usage is TRBV29-1 and J usage is TRBJ1-4, with D unclear. V was shortened by 4 bases and J by 10 bases, with 13 bases between the two germline ends. CDR3 length: 12 residues. CDR1 and CDR2 from the germline V gene are SQVTM and ANQGSEA. The CDR3 loop is CSVGTSRGKLFF. The CDR3, as DNA: TGCAGCGTTGGGACCTCTCGGGGAAAACTGTTTTTT.

The rearrangement joins TRBV20-1 to TRBJ2-3; D remains ambiguous. Germline CDR1 is DFQATT and CDR2 is SNEGSKA (reference sequence). V was trimmed by 3 bases and J by 0 bases, leaving 7 bases between them. The CDR3 contains 13 residues. The CDR3 loop is CSARGQSTDTQYF. In nucleotides, the CDR3 is TGCAGTGCTAGGGGCCAAAGCACAGATACGCAGTATTTT.

The table lists this clonotype with many counts. V usage is TRBV28 and J usage is TRBJ1-5, with no clear D. Trimming pared 8 bases from V and 1 base from J, leaving 12 bases between. This CDR3 contains 14 residues. Germline values: CDR1 MDHEN, CDR2 SYDVKM. The CDR3, as DNA: TGTGCCAGCGGCCCCATTTGGAGCAATCAGCCCCAGCATTTT. It yields the protein CASGPIWSNQPQHF.

In this sample, this clonotype turned up many times. The chain uses TRBV5-5 and TRBJ1-2, with D perhaps matching TRBD1 (6 bases). In germline, CDR1 is SGHKS, CDR2 YYEKEE (reference sequence). CDR3 size: 15 residues. V gave up 4 bases and J gave up 1 base, with 14 bases separating them. The CDR3 bases are TGTGCCAGCAGCGTCCGGGACACAAGTAACTATGGCTACACCTTC. It encodes CASSVRDTSNYGYTF.

Concerning this clonotype: The conserved phenylalanine or tryptophan normally closing the CDR3 is absent here, so this likely arose from a read error. Because the CDR3's place on the DNA is in doubt, the DNA is left out and the CDR3 is given as listed by TCRdb. V and J are TRBV7-7 and TRBJ1-4; whether TRBD1, the table's D call, matches the DNA was not checked. The CDR3 is 13 residues long, ends included. Germline assignment: CDR1 SSHAT and CDR2 FNYEAQ (reference sequence). This CDR3 reads CASSPGPDEKLSL.

The table lists this clonotype with many counts. The chain employs TRBV5-1 and TRBJ2-3; possibly TRBD1 for D (5 bases). Germline CDR1 is SGHRS and CDR2 is YFSETQ. Deletions cut 4 bases from V and 3 bases from J, with 21 bases between. This CDR3 has 17 amino acids. In nucleotides, the CDR3 is TGCGCCAGCAGCCAGGACCTCCAGGGTGGCATGACAGATACGCAGTATTTT. It yields the protein CASSQDLQGGMTDTQYF. Supplemented by reference TRBV5-1 and TRBJ2-3, the full variable domain reads KAGVTQTPRYLIKTRGQQVTLSCSPISGHRSVSWYQQTPGQGLQFLFEYFSETQRNKGNFPGRFSGRQFSNSRSEMNVSTLELGDSALYLCASSQDLQGGMTDTQYFGPGTRLTVL.

This clonotype was detected ten times or more. This may be a read error, as it is one base from a much larger clone. V gene TRBV6-4 combines with J gene TRBJ1-4; D is ambiguous. CDR1 and CDR2 from the germline V gene are MRHNA and SNTAGT. The CDR3 totals 15 residues. CDR3 DNA: TGTGCCAGCAGTCACTCTCGACCGGTCAGTGAAAAACTGTTTTTT. Translation gives CASSHSRPVSEKLFF.

This clonotype has a count of ten or more. The rearrangement links TRBV6-4 to TRBJ2-7; D not resolved. The CDR3 runs to 10 residues. Germline V lookup: CDR1 MRHNA, CDR2 SNTAGT. V was trimmed by 6 bases and J by 2 bases, leaving 2 bases between them. The CDR3 coding sequence is TGTGCCAGCAGGCCCTACGAGCAGTACGTC. This encodes CASRPYEQYV.

This clonotype has ten or more counts. The rearrangement joins TRBV15 to TRBJ1-2; 9 bases match TRBD1. This CDR3 spans 14 amino acids. Germline loops: CDR1 LNHNV, CDR2 YYDKDF (reference sequence). Trimming took 6 bases from V and 8 from J; bases not matched to a gene: 10. This chain's CDR3 is CATRKGTGSHGYTF. The CDR3 DNA reads as TGTGCCACCAGAAAGGGGACAGGGTCGCACGGCTACACCTTC.

Details on this clonotype: At one boundary the junction diverges from the germline segment, which might be a read error. V and J are TRBV12-3 or TRBV12-4 and TRBJ2-4, with 9 bases aligning to TRBD2. The CDR3 is made up of 15 amino acids. CDR3: CASSLPSGVGDIQHF. CDR3 in DNA: TGTGCCAGCAGTCTTCCTAGCGGGGTAGGGGACATTCAGCACTTC.

The rearrangement links TRBV28 to TRBJ1-5, with TRBD1 matching 11 bases. The CDR3 length is 16 residues. Germline CDR1 reads MDHEN; CDR2 reads SYDVKM. The J segment lost 6 bases and the V segment lost 6 bases, leaving 10 bases of the junction unmatched. The CDR3 region has the DNA TGTGCCAGCAGCGCTCGGGGACAGGGGGTTGTTCAGCCCCAGCATTTT. Its protein is CASSARGQGVVQPQHF. Together with reference TRBV28 and TRBJ1-5, the CDR3 gives the full variable domain: DVKVTQSSRYLVKRTGEKVFLECVQDMDHENMFWYRQDPGLGLRLIYFSYDVKMKEKGDIPEGYSVSREKKERFSLILESASTNQTSMYLCASSARGQGVVQPQHFGDGTRLSIL.

This clonotype was picked up many times. One end of the junction varies from germline; a read error may be responsible. The CDR3 DNA is TGCAGTGCCCAGGGACAATCCTCCTCTGCGGCCAACGTCCTGACTTTC. Protein product: CSAQGQSSSAANVLTF. This chain joins TRBV20-1 and TRBJ2-6; TRBD1 is a possible D gene (6 bases). The CDR3 is made up of 16 amino acids. The germline gives CDR1 DFQATT, CDR2 SNEGSKA (reference sequence).

This clonotype was detected only a few times. This may stem from a read error, because a much larger clone lies one nucleotide away. The gene calls are TRBV11-1 and TRBJ1-5; D may be TRBD1 (5 bases). The CDR3 consists of 16 residues. Trimming took off 3 bases at V and 2 bases at J, with 14 bases between the two ends. Germline V CDR1 and CDR2: SGHAT, FQDESV (reference sequence). CDR3 residues: CASSLGGPTGNQPQHF. CDR3 DNA: TGTGCCAGCAGCTTGGGGGGACCCACTGGCAATCAGCCCCAGCATTTT.

The rearrangement uses TRBV9 and TRBJ2-5; 15 bases map to TRBD2. The germline gives CDR1 SGDLS, CDR2 YYNGEE. The junction had 5 bases not matched to a gene; V was cut back by 3 bases and J by 2 bases. This CDR3 contains 17 residues. CDR3 nucleotide sequence: TGTGCCAGCAGCGCCGGGGGACTAGCGGGGGGACAAGAGACCCAGTACTTC. This encodes CASSAGGLAGGQETQYF. The entire variable domain, with the rest obtained from reference TRBV9 and TRBJ2-5, is as follows: DSGVTQTPKHLITATGQRVTLRCSPRSGDLSVYWYQQSLDQGLQFLIQYYNGEERAKGNILERFSAQQFPDLHSELNLSSLELGDSALYFCASSAGGLAGGQETQYFGPGTRLLVL.

The rearrangement joins TRBV20-1 to TRBJ2-5, with unresolved D. The CDR3 is made up of 15 amino acids. Between the trimmed V and J ends, which lost 3 bases and 0 bases, there was a span of 14 bases. In germline, CDR1 is DFQATT, CDR2 SNEGSKA (reference sequence). The CDR3 DNA is TGCAGTGCTAGGACACAAGTCGCCAACCAAGAGACCCAGTACTTC. Encoded protein: CSARTQVANQETQYF.

The chain recombines TRBV6-6 with TRBJ2-2; D not certain. Germline V lookup: CDR1 MNHNY, CDR2 SVGAGI (reference sequence). This CDR3 is 16 amino acids long. Deletions cut 5 bases from V and 3 bases from J, with 16 bases between. CDR3 sequence: CASSHLPFGDTGELFF. In DNA, the CDR3 is TGTGCCAGCAGTCACCTGCCGTTTGGGGACACCGGGGAGCTGTTTTTT.